The T cell receptor (beta chain) described here comes from a study of T cells of healthy individuals. MiXCR, run by TCRdb on the 5' RACE reads, gives a single entry per CDR3 protein. This repertoire shows fewer than 70,000 distinct CDR3 sequences, about 14% found once; its top ten account for about 16%. Germline CDR1 MGHRA, CDR2 YSYEKL. Germline trimming cut 4 bases from V and 4 bases from J; bases unmatched to any gene: 9. CDR3 length equals 17 residues. This clonotype originated in a human donor in good health. The chain employs TRBV4-1 and TRBJ2-5; 13 bases line up with TRBD2. The chain's CDR3 is CASSRITSGGGGETQYF. CDR3 DNA sequence: TGCGCCAGCAGCCGCATAACTAGCGGGGGGGGAGGAGAGACCCAGTACTTC.